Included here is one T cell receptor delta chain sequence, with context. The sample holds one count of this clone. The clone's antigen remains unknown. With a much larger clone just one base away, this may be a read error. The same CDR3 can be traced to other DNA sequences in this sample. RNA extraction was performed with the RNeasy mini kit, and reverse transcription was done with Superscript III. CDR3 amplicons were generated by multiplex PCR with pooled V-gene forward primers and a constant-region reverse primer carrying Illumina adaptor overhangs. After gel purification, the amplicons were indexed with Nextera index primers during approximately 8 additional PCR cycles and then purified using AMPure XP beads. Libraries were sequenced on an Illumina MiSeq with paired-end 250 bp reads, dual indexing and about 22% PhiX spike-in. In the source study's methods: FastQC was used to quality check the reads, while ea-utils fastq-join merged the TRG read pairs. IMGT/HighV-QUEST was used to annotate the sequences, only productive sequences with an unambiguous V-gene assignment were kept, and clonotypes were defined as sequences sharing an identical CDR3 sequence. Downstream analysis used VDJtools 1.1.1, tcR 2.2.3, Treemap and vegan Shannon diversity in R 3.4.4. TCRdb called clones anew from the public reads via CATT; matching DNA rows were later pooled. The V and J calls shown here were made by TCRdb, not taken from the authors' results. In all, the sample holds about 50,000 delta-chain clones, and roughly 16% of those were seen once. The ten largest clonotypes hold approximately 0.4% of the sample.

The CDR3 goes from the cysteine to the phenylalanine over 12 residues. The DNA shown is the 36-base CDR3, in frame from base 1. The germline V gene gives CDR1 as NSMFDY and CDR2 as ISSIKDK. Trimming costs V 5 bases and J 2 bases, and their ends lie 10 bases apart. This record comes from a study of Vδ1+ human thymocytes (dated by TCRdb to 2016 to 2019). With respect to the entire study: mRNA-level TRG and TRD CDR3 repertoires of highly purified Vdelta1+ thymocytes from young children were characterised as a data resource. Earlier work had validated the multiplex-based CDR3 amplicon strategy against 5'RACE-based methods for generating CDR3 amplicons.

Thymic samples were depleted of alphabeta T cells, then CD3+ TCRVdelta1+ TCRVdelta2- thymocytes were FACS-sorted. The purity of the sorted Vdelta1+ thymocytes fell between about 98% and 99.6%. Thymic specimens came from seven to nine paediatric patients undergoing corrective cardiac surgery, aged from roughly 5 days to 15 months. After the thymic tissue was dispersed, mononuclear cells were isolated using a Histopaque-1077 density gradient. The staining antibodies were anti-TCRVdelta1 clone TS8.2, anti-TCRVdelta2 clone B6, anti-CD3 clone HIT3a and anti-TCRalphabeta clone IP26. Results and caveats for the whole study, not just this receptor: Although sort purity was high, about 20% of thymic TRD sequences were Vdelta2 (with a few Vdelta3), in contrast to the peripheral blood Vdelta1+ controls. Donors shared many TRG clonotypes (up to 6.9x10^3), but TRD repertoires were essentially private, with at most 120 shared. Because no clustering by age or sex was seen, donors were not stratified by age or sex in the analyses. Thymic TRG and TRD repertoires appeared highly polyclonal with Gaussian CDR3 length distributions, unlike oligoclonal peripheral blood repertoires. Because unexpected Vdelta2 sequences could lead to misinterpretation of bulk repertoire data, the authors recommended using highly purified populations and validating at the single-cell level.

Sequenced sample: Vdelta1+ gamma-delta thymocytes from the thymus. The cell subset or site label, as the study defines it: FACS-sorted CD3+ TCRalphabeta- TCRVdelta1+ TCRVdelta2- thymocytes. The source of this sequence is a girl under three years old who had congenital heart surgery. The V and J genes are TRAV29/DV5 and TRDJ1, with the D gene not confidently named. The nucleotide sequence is TGTGCAGCGGCCCAAACGACCGATAAACTCATCTTT. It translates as CAAAQTTDKLIF. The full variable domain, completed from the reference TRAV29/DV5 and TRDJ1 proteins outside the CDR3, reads DQQVKQNSPSLSVQEGRISILNCDYTNSMFDYFLWYKKYPAEGPTFLISISSIKDKNEDGRFTVFLNKSAKHLSLHIVPSQPGDSAVYFCAAAQTTDKLIFGKGTRVTVEP.